Shown below are 15 T cell receptor beta chains from a single sample sequenced in a study of T cells in localized non-small cell lung cancer (dated by TCRdb to about 2020). Libraries were made using the immunoSEQ multiplex PCR assay. TCRdb obtained this table from immuneACCESS and retained in-frame rearrangements with V and J assigned. These tables miss some clones; where compared with another copy, unresolved V genes account for less than half of the shortfall, and the remainder is unexplained. This sample lists some 970 clones; roughly 20% were detected once. Over 7.5% of the sample rests with the top ten. This specimen consisted of normal lung tissue next to the tumor, obtained before any cancer treatment. Receptors were obtained from a female donor aged 60 or older with stage I lung adenocarcinoma.

This chain links TRBV29-1 with TRBJ2-5; TRBD2 matches 12 bases. CDR1 and CDR2 (germline): SQVTM, ANQGSEA. Trimming took 6 bases from V and 6 from J; bases not matched to a gene: 11. CDR3 length: 15 residues. CDR3 amino acids: CSVGSSGGALKTQYF. CDR3 nucleotides: TGCAGCGTGGGTTCTAGCGGGGGGGCCCTGAAGACCCAGTACTTC.

This clone has more than one count but fewer than ten. The rearrangement joins TRBV6-8 to TRBJ1-6, with a tentative D call TRBD1 (6 bases). In germline, CDR1 is MNHGY, CDR2 SAAAGT. Trimming pared 7 bases from V and 0 bases from J, leaving 10 bases between. This CDR3 region has 15 residues. The CDR3 sequence is CASTSTGSYNSPLHF. For the CDR3, the DNA is TGTGCCAGCACTTCGACAGGCTCCTATAATTCACCCCTCCACTTT.

This clone turned up a few times. The chain joins TRBV11-3 to TRBJ2-3; 7 bases agree with TRBD2. Germline loops: CDR1 SGHNT, CDR2 YENEEA. The CDR3 is made up of 16 amino acids. V lost 5 bases to trimming and J lost 6 bases; unmatched junction nucleotides: 14. The DNA of the CDR3 is TGTGCCAGCAGCAAAAGGCGCAGCGGGGTTCGGGATACGCAGTATTTT. It is translated as CASSKRRSGVRDTQYF.

This clone is deemed large. This chain connects TRBV6-8 to TRBJ1-1; D is possibly TRBD1 (6 bases). Germline CDR1 MNHGY, CDR2 SAAAGT. The CDR3 covers 15 residues. The V end lost 6 bases, the J end lost 3 bases, and 17 bases lay between the germline ends. The CDR3 DNA sequence: TGTGCCAGCAGCCCTCTGGACAGAATTTACACTGAAGCTTTCTTT. This sequence encodes CASSPLDRIYTEAFF.

The genes are TRBV19 and TRBJ1-1, with 8 bases lining up with TRBD1. CDR3 length: 14 residues. CDR1 LNHDA and CDR2 SQIVND come from the germline V gene (reference sequence). V was pared by 4 bases and J by 1 base, with 2 bases of the junction left unmatched. The CDR3 DNA reads TGTGCCAGTAGTACGACAGGGGCGAACACTGAAGCTTTCTTT. It translates to CASSTTGANTEAFF.

This clone was detected a few times. The chain is built from TRBV11-3 and TRBJ1-6, with D hard to call. Germline CDR1 SGHNT, CDR2 YENEEA. The CDR3 has 16 amino acids. Between the trimmed V and J ends, which lost 5 bases and 8 bases, there was a span of 19 bases. CDR3 nucleotide sequence: TGTGCCAGCAGCCCCCAAGGAGGGTCGGTCGATTCACCCCTCCACTTT. Its protein product is CASSPQGGSVDSPLHF.

This clone was counted a few times. The chain carries TRBV11-3 and TRBJ2-2; no reliable D call. Per the germline V gene, CDR1 is SGHNT and CDR2 is YENEEA. V gave up 4 bases and J gave up 4 bases, with 10 bases separating them. The CDR3 contains 14 residues. The CDR3 DNA sequence: TGTGCCAGCAGCTCTGCGGAGAGCACCGGGGAGCTGTTTTTT. It encodes CASSSAESTGELFF.

The chain recombines TRBV9 with TRBJ1-1, with D tentatively TRBD1 (6 bases). The CDR3 is 15 residues long. V was cut by 6 bases and J by 4 bases, with 19 bases left in between. Germline values: CDR1 SGDLS, CDR2 YYNGEE. CDR3 protein: CASIPGGAVGTEAFF. CDR3 nucleotide sequence: TGTGCCAGCATCCCCGGGGGGGCGGTGGGCACTGAAGCTTTCTTT.

J is TRBJ2-3 and V is TRBV6-8; 7 bases are a match to TRBD1. The ends lost 0 bases at V and 6 bases at J; junction bases unmatched: 3. The CDR3 spans 14 residues. Germline lookup yields CDR1 MNHGY and CDR2 SAAAGT. The CDR3 DNA reads as TGTGCCAGCAGTTACTCCCAGGGGGTGGATACGCAGTATTTT. Translated: CASSYSQGVDTQYF.

This clone has just a few counts. The CDR3 region is CASTTYMAGVQYF. The CDR3 DNA is TGTGCCAGCACTACTTACATGGCGGGGGTGCAGTACTTC. This chain joins TRBV28 and TRBJ2-7; 7 bases line up with TRBD2. The V segment lost 7 bases and the J segment 9 bases; nucleotides outside the gene matches: 12. CDR1 MDHEN and CDR2 SYDVKM come from the germline V gene. The CDR3 runs 13 residues.

By sample share, this clone is large. The chain employs TRBV28 and TRBJ2-7; TRBD2 matches 9 bases. Germline-derived CDR1 and CDR2 are MDHEN and SYDVKM. There are 14 residues in the CDR3. V dropped 3 bases and J dropped 0; count of bases not matched to a gene: 0. The CDR3 spells CASSFSGSSYEQYF. For the CDR3, the DNA is TGTGCCAGCAGTTTTAGCGGGAGCTCCTACGAGCAGTACTTC.

The chain couples TRBV5-1 to TRBJ1-4; the D gene is possibly TRBD1 (6 bases). Germline V CDR1 and CDR2: SGHRS, YFSETQ. The CDR3 runs 16 residues. V lost 4 bases to trimming and J lost 6 bases, with 19 bases between them. The CDR3 is CASSPVGGLVDEKLFF. CDR3 DNA: TGCGCCAGCAGCCCGGTCGGGGGGCTAGTTGATGAAAAACTGTTTTTT.

The V and J genes are TRBV18 and TRBJ1-2; TRBD1 aligns across 10 bases. The CDR3 spans 15 residues. V was pared by 2 bases and J by 2 bases, with 2 bases of the junction left unmatched. CDR1 and CDR2 (germline): KGHSH, LQKENI. For the CDR3, the DNA is TGTGCCAGCTCACCAGCGGGACAGGGGAACTATGGCTACACCTTC. Its translation: CASSPAGQGNYGYTF. The complete variable domain, with remaining parts taken from reference TRBV18 and TRBJ1-2, reads NAGVMQNPRHLVRRRGQEARLRCSPMKGHSHVYWYRQLPEEGLKFMVYLQKENIIDESGMPKERFSAEFPKEGPSILRIQQVVRGDSAAYFCASSPAGQGNYGYTFGSGTRLTVV.

This chain links TRBV28 with TRBJ2-7; 9 bases fit TRBD1. This CDR3 has 14 amino acids. Germline values: CDR1 MDHEN, CDR2 SYDVKM. The trim removed 2 bases at V and 7 bases at J, leaving 6 bases unmatched. The chain's CDR3 is CASSLGDRAQEQYF. The CDR3 coding sequence is TGTGCCAGCAGTTTAGGGGACAGGGCTCAGGAGCAGTACTTC. The whole variable domain, remainder taken from reference TRBV28 and TRBJ2-7, is DVKVTQSSRYLVKRTGEKVFLECVQDMDHENMFWYRQDPGLGLRLIYFSYDVKMKEKGDIPEGYSVSREKKERFSLILESASTNQTSMYLCASSLGDRAQEQYFGPGTRLTVT.

The chain has TRBV5-1 and TRBJ1-3; the D gene is possibly TRBD1 (5 bases). CDR3 length equals 17 residues. Germline CDR1 is SGHRS and CDR2 is YFSETQ. V lost 4 bases to trimming and J lost 1 base, with 18 bases between them. The CDR3 spells CASSPQPTDSSGNTIYF. The CDR3 DNA is TGCGCCAGCAGCCCCCAGCCGACCGACAGTTCTGGAAACACCATATATTTT.